One and the same sample provided the 17 T cell receptor beta chains below, sequenced in a study of T-cell memory formation after mild COVID-19. One entry per CDR3 protein, called by TCRdb with MiXCR from the 5' RACE reads. Here the sample spans 350,000 or so distinct CDR3 sequences, roughly 13% being singletons. Material: PBMCs or a T cell subset sorted from them (not recorded which). The receptors were gathered from a man younger than 35 who had mild COVID-19 (a few samples of this study predate the infection). Cell type and time point are not known.

In this sample, this clonotype turned up a few times. The genes are TRBV4-3 and TRBJ2-2; 10 bases are a match to TRBD2. V trimming: 1 base; J trimming: 3 bases; junction bases outside the gene matches: 8. Germline V gene data show CDR1 as LGHNA and CDR2 as YSLEER. The CDR3 runs 18 residues. In nucleotides, the CDR3 is TGCGCCAGCAGCCAAGGGTTAAGCGGGGGGGCCGACACCGGGGAGCTGTTTTTT. Its translation: CASSQGLSGGADTGELFF.

This chain connects TRBV5-1 to TRBJ2-5; D is possibly TRBD1 (8 bases). V lost 2 bases and J lost 5, with 13 bases in between. The CDR3 extends over 14 amino acids. The germline V gene has CDR1 SGHRS and CDR2 YFSETQ. CDR3 nucleotides: TGCGCCAGCAGCTTACAGGGGGGGCAGGAGACCCAGTACTTC. Translated: CASSLQGGQETQYF.

In its sample, this clonotype was seen a few times. This chain connects TRBV27 to TRBJ2-5; D is possibly TRBD1 (5 bases). With 4 bases removed from V and 4 bases from J, the gap between germline ends came to 16 bases. The CDR3 totals 15 residues. Looked up from germline, CDR1 is MNHEY and CDR2 is SMNVEV (reference sequence). DNA for the CDR3: TGTGCCAGCAGTTCTCCTACATCAAGGGGAGAGACCCAGTACTTC. It yields the protein CASSSPTSRGETQYF.

In its sample, this clonotype was seen a few times. For the CDR3, the DNA is TGTGCCTGGAGTGTACAGGGGAACATTCAGTACTTC. Amino acids: CAWSVQGNIQYF. The chain carries TRBV30 and TRBJ2-4, with TRBD1 identical over 7 bases. Trimming cost V 0 bases and J 7 bases; bases outside gene matches: 0. The CDR3 contains 12 residues. The germline V gene encodes CDR1 GTSNPN and CDR2 SVGIG (reference sequence).

This clonotype was found many times. The chain recombines TRBV28 with TRBJ2-3; D is uncertain. Germline CDR1 and CDR2: MDHEN and SYDVKM. This CDR3 contains 11 residues. Deletions cut 7 bases from V and 4 bases from J, with 6 bases between. The CDR3 here is CASTRSDTQYF. The CDR3 DNA follows: TGTGCCAGCACGCGTTCAGATACGCAGTATTTT.

This clonotype was seen a few times. The chain is built from TRBV20-1 and TRBJ2-3, with 15 nucleotides matching TRBD2. The CDR3 extends over 15 amino acids. Germline V gene data show CDR1 as DFQATT and CDR2 as SNEGSKA (reference sequence). J was trimmed by 6 bases and V by 6 bases; bases with no gene match: 7. CDR3 region: CSAAPGTSGGDTQYF. The CDR3 region has the DNA TGCAGTGCGGCACCCGGGACTAGCGGGGGGGATACGCAGTATTTT.

The V gene is TRBV6-6, the J gene TRBJ2-7, with 7 bases fitting TRBD1. With V trimmed by 3 bases and J by 2 bases, 4 bases remained unmatched. CDR3 length: 14 residues. The germline V gene has CDR1 MNHNY and CDR2 SVGAGI (reference sequence). The CDR3 DNA sequence: TGTGCCAGCAGTTATTTGGGACAGACCTACGAGCAGTACTTC. Translated, it gives CASSYLGQTYEQYF.

This clonotype appeared a few times. The V call is TRBV7-2, the J call TRBJ2-1, with 8 positions matching TRBD2. V gave up 1 base and J gave up 6 bases; unmatched junction bases: 2. Germline V gives CDR1 SGHTA, CDR2 FQGNSA. This CDR3 comprises 14 residues. CDR3 DNA: TGTGCCAGCAGCTTAGGAGCGGGGGCCAATGAGCAGTTCTTC. It translates to CASSLGAGANEQFF.

This clonotype turned up a few times. This chain joins TRBV6-5 and TRBJ2-2; D remains ambiguous. The ends were cut back, 0 bases at V and 5 bases at J, with 10 bases in the middle. Germline V gives CDR1 MNHEY, CDR2 SVGAGI. CDR3 size: 15 residues. The CDR3 DNA follows: TGTGCCAGCAGTTACTCGATAGGTTGGACCGGGGAGCTGTTTTTT. Translated, it gives CASSYSIGWTGELFF.

The V call is TRBV6-6, the J call TRBJ1-2; 11 nucleotides match TRBD1. Germline lookup yields CDR1 MNHNY and CDR2 SVGAGI (reference sequence). The CDR3 totals 13 residues. The V gene end was trimmed by 2 bases and the J gene end by 11 bases; junction bases not matched to a gene: 4. CDR3 amino acids: CASSYGQGARYTF. CDR3 bases: TGTGCCAGCAGTTACGGACAGGGGGCGCGTTACACCTTC.

This clonotype showed up many times. The rearrangement links TRBV9 to TRBJ2-7; D gene unclear. Germline assignment: CDR1 SGDLS and CDR2 YYNGEE. The CDR3 loop spans 17 amino acids. V was cut by 4 bases and J by 0 bases, with 20 bases left in between. The CDR3 DNA reads as TGTGCCAGCAGCTCCCCCCGGTTCGGCTCTTCCTCCTACGAGCAGTACTTC. It yields the protein CASSSPRFGSSSYEQYF.

The J gene is TRBJ2-2, the V gene TRBV6-5; 7 nucleotides match TRBD2. The V and J ends lost 4 bases and 3 bases, in that order; junction bases with no gene match: 8. This CDR3 contains 16 residues. Germline assignment: CDR1 MNHEY and CDR2 SVGAGI. The CDR3 DNA reads as TGTGCCAGCAGTTCCCGCCGGGCGGGGGACACCGGGGAGCTGTTTTTT. Its protein product is CASSSRRAGDTGELFF.

The sample holds a few counts of this clonotype. The V gene is TRBV5-5, the J gene TRBJ1-2; 11 bases align to TRBD1. The CDR3 is 16 residues long. Looked up from germline, CDR1 is SGHKS and CDR2 is YYEKEE (reference sequence). After removal of 4 bases from V and 4 bases from J, the junction contained 9 bases not matched to a gene. Here the CDR3 DNA reads TGTGCCAGCAGCCGCGACGCAGGACAGGGGGCCTATGGCTACACCTTC. It codes for CASSRDAGQGAYGYTF.

CDR3: CASSLTRVSLTDTQYF. CDR3 coding DNA: TGTGCCAGCAGCTTAACCAGGGTATCGCTCACAGATACGCAGTATTTT. The chain is built from TRBV7-9 and TRBJ2-3; possible D gene TRBD1, 5 bases. Germline V gene lookup returns CDR1 SEHNR and CDR2 FQNEAQ (reference sequence). Between the trimmed V and J ends, which lost 2 bases and 2 bases, there was a span of 14 bases. The CDR3 has 16 residues. Full variable domain (missing parts from reference TRBV7-9 and TRBJ2-3): DTGVSQNPRHKITKRGQNVTFRCDPISEHNRLYWYRQTLGQGPEFLTYFQNEAQLEKSRLLSDRFSAERPKGSFSTLEIQRTEQGDSAMYLCASSLTRVSLTDTQYFGPGTRLTVL.

J is TRBJ2-3 and V is TRBV6-2 or TRBV6-3, with D possibly TRBD2 on 6 matching bases. The germline CDR1 and CDR2 sequences are MNHEY and SVGEGT. CDR3 size: 14 residues. V gave up 5 bases and J gave up 3 bases, with 12 bases separating them. The CDR3 DNA sequence: TGTGCCAGCAGTCACGGGACTCCGACAGATACGCAGTATTTT. Translating gives CASSHGTPTDTQYF.

J is TRBJ1-1 and V is TRBV6-6; no firm D call. Deletions cut 6 bases from V and 6 bases from J, with 11 bases between. CDR1 and CDR2 (germline): MNHNY, SVGAGI (reference sequence). The CDR3 totals 12 residues. The CDR3 DNA sequence: TGTGCCAGCAGCCAGGCTGGGGCTGAAGCTTTCTTT. This sequence encodes CASSQAGAEAFF.

V is TRBV6-2 or TRBV6-3 and J is TRBJ2-2; either TRBD1 or TRBD2 may supply D (7 bases each). The V end lost 5 bases, the J end lost 6 bases, and 22 bases lay between the germline ends. The CDR3 contains 17 residues. Germline assignment: CDR1 MNHEY and CDR2 SVGEGT. CDR3 sequence (DNA): TGTGCCAGCAGTCGGACTAGAGGGGGCGCGGGACCCGGGGAGCTGTTTTTT. This sequence encodes CASSRTRGGAGPGELFF.